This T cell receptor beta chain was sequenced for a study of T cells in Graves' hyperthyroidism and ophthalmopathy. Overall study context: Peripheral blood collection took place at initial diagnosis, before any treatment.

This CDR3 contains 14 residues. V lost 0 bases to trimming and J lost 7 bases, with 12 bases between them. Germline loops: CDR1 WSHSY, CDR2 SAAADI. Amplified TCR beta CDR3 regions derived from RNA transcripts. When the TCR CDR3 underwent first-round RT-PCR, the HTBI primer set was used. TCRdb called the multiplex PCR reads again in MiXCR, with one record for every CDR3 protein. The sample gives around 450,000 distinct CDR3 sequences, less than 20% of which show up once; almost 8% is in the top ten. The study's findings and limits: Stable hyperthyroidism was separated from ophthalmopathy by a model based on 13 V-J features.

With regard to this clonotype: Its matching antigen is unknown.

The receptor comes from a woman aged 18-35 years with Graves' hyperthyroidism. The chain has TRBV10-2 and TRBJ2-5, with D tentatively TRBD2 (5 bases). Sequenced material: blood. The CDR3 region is CASSESAPEVTQYF. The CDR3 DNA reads TGCGCCAGCAGTGAGTCGGCCCCGGAGGTGACCCAGTACTTC.